Presented here are 22 T cell receptor beta chains from one specimen sequenced in a study of T cell repertoires in cytomegalovirus infection (dated by TCRdb to about 2019). TCRdb names Illumina HiSeq 1500 as the instrument used. In TCRdb, the public reads were trimmed at Q25 with fastp and aligned with MiXCR, with productive beta chains retained. One record per CDR3 amino acid sequence lists the most common genes and DNA. The sample records some 320,000 distinct CDR3 sequences, almost 30% of which are singletons. The ten largest make up 20% of the sample. This specimen's treatment or condition label, interpreted: in vitro stimulation with specific CMV peptide epitopes to enrich CMV-specific T cells. What these receptors recognize is not known. The sequencing used cultured PBMCs, collected from culture after CMV antigen stimulation. These receptors were collected from a human donor in good health (CMV status not recorded). Some clones in this sample may be carry-over from other donors' samples.

V gene TRBV7-3 combines with J gene TRBJ1-6; D gene ambiguous. CDR1 SGHTA and CDR2 FQGTGA come from the germline V gene. The CDR3 consists of 16 residues. V lost 5 bases and J lost 0, with 11 bases in between. The CDR3 DNA reads as TGTGCCAGCAGCCCGGCGGACCTCTCCTATAATTCACCCCTCCACTTT. This sequence encodes CASSPADLSYNSPLHF.

This sequence joins TRBV6-1 and TRBJ2-5, with 7 bases lining up with TRBD2. V dropped 2 bases and J dropped 5; count of bases not matched to a gene: 11. The CDR3 consists of 16 residues. Germline CDR1 reads MNHNS; CDR2 reads SASEGT. The CDR3 DNA reads as TGTGCCAGCAGTGAATATGGGAGGGGCCGGCGGGAGACCCAGTACTTC. Protein product: CASSEYGRGRRETQYF.

The rearrangement uses TRBV6-1 and TRBJ1-1, with 8 bases matching TRBD1. The CDR3 consists of 13 residues. Germline V gene sequence: CDR1 MNHNS, CDR2 SASEGT. J was trimmed by 4 bases and V by 6 bases; bases with no gene match: 4. CDR3 protein: CASRDTGGTEAFF. CDR3 sequence (DNA): TGTGCCAGCAGGGATACAGGGGGCACTGAAGCTTTCTTT.

V usage is TRBV11-2 and J usage is TRBJ2-3; the match to TRBD2 covers 12 bases. V lost 10 bases to trimming and J lost 4 bases; unmatched junction nucleotides: 6. Per the germline V gene, CDR1 is SGHAT and CDR2 is FQNNGV. This CDR3 comprises 14 residues. The CDR3 DNA sequence: TGTGCCACCCAAACTAGCGGGGGGCCAGATACGCAGTATTTT. Translating gives CATQTSGGPDTQYF.

The chain uses TRBV28 and TRBJ2-1; D may be TRBD1 or TRBD2 (5 bases each). The CDR3 covers 13 residues. V lost 5 bases and J lost 14, with 19 bases in between. Per germline, CDR1 MDHEN and CDR2 SYDVKM. CDR3 sequence reads: CASSPQVRDVEFF. The CDR3 DNA is TGTGCCAGCAGTCCACAAGTCCGGGACGTGGAGTTCTTC.

The V gene is TRBV18, the J gene TRBJ1-3, with 7 bases matching TRBD1. Per germline, CDR1 KGHSH and CDR2 LQKENI. The V gene end was trimmed by 6 bases and the J gene end by 0 bases; junction bases not matched to a gene: 23. CDR3 size: 21 residues. CDR3 sequence: CASSLTLVTGDQIPSGNTIYF. CDR3 in DNA: TGTGCCAGCTCTCTCACTCTGGTCACAGGGGACCAAATCCCCTCTGGAAACACCATATATTTT. Together with reference TRBV18 and TRBJ1-3, the CDR3 gives the full variable domain: NAGVMQNPRHLVRRRGQEARLRCSPMKGHSHVYWYRQLPEEGLKFMVYLQKENIIDESGMPKERFSAEFPKEGPSILRIQQVVRGDSAAYFCASSLTLVTGDQIPSGNTIYFGEGSWLTVV.

The chain links TRBV5-1 to TRBJ1-2; 8 bases fit TRBD1. CDR3 length equals 13 residues. J gave up 8 bases and V 3 bases, and 6 bases lay outside the gene matches. CDR1 is SGHRS, CDR2 YFSETQ, per germline. CDR3 region: CASSWGQAEGYTF. CDR3 coding DNA: TGCGCCAGCAGCTGGGGACAGGCAGAAGGCTACACCTTC.

This clonotype has ten or more counts. The chain combines TRBV7-2 with TRBJ1-6; D may be TRBD1 (6 bases). Germline values: CDR1 SGHTA, CDR2 FQGNSA. Deletions cut 4 bases from V and 10 bases from J, with 17 bases between. This CDR3 contains 15 residues. The CDR3 DNA is TGTGCCAGCAGCTCTCTTGCAGGGGTTGGATCACCCCTCCACTTT. This translates into CASSSLAGVGSPLHF.

J is TRBJ1-4 and V is TRBV4-2; a possible D gene is TRBD1 (6 bases). The CDR3 has 15 amino acids. Trimming removed 5 bases from V and 8 bases from J, with 18 bases in between. Germline V gives CDR1 LGHNA, CDR2 YNFKEQ. The CDR3 sequence is CASSYNPGVEEKLFF. CDR3 DNA sequence: TGTGCCAGCAGCTACAATCCAGGGGTGGAGGAAAAACTGTTTTTT.

A few counts support this clonotype. The chain recombines TRBV7-8 with TRBJ2-4, with D possibly TRBD1 on 5 matching bases. Deletions cut 1 base from V and 1 base from J, with 17 bases between. Germline lookup yields CDR1 SGHVS and CDR2 FQNEAQ. The CDR3 is 18 residues long. Here the CDR3 reads CASSLGFRAGKAKNIQYF. CDR3 nucleotides: TGTGCCAGCAGCTTAGGTTTCCGGGCAGGGAAGGCCAAAAACATTCAGTACTTC.

The chain couples TRBV30 to TRBJ1-5; the D is unclear. CDR1 and CDR2 from the germline V gene are GTSNPN and SVGIG (reference sequence). There are 13 residues in the CDR3. Between the trimmed V and J ends, which lost 5 bases and 1 base, there was a span of 9 bases. The CDR3 DNA reads as TGTGCCTGGGGTGCTCGCAGCAATCAGCCCCAGCATTTT. This translates into CAWGARSNQPQHF.

The CDR3 sequence is CASRREVTDTQYF. CDR3 DNA: TGTGCCAGCCGGCGGGAGGTCACAGATACGCAGTATTTT. This rearrangement joins TRBV7-3 to TRBJ2-3; 8 positions match TRBD2. Germline V gene data show CDR1 as SGHTA and CDR2 as FQGTGA. This CDR3 has 13 amino acids. Trimming at V came to 8 bases and at J to 2 bases, leaving 3 bases not matched to a gene.

This clonotype was seen repeatedly, ten times or more. The gene calls are TRBV7-2 and TRBJ2-3; a possible D gene is TRBD2 (5 bases). Germline V gene data show CDR1 as SGHTA and CDR2 as FQGNSA. This CDR3 is built from 16 residues. Between the trimmed V and J ends, which lost 5 bases and 1 base, there was a span of 16 bases. The CDR3 loop reads CASSPRAAAGTDTQYF. CDR3 DNA: TGTGCCAGCAGCCCGAGGGCCGCCGCAGGCACAGATACGCAGTATTTT.

This clonotype was observed a handful of times. V gene TRBV29-1 combines with J gene TRBJ1-2; D unclear. Looked up from germline, CDR1 is SQVTM and CDR2 is ANQGSEA. Trimming removed 7 bases from V and 6 bases from J, with 18 bases in between. The CDR3 covers 13 residues. The CDR3 DNA reads TGCAGCGCCGAATGGGCCTCAGGACATGGCTACACCTTC. Its translation: CSAEWASGHGYTF.

The V call is TRBV5-3, the J call TRBJ1-1; D gene ambiguous. TRBV5-3 is noted as an ORF with a role that remains uncertain. The CDR3 is made up of 16 amino acids. V lost 8 bases and J lost 7, with 27 bases in between. This CDR3 is CASSLRAGTSTREAFF. The CDR3 coding sequence is TGTGCCAGCAGCCTGAGGGCAGGCACCTCGACTCGTGAAGCTTTCTTT.

This chain uses TRBV5-4 with TRBJ2-2; D is perhaps TRBD2 (5 bases). The CDR3 sequence is 17 residues long. Germline CDR1 and CDR2: SGHNT and YYREEE (reference sequence). V gave up 4 bases and J gave up 1 base, with 17 bases separating them. The CDR3 reads CASSRPTTPMNTGELFF. Here the CDR3 DNA reads TGTGCCAGCAGCCGGCCGACTACCCCGATGAACACCGGGGAGCTGTTTTTT.

The chain has TRBV12-3 or TRBV12-4 and TRBJ1-3; D not certain. V was shortened by 6 bases and J by 3 bases, with 9 bases between the two germline ends. The CDR3 sequence is 13 residues long. DNA for the CDR3: TGTGCCAGCAGCCGACGCAGTGGAAACACCATATATTTT. Amino acid sequence: CASSRRSGNTIYF.

This clonotype appeared a few times. The CDR3 sequence is CASSPMGVADNQPQHF. In DNA form, the CDR3 reads TGTGCCAGCAGCCCTATGGGGGTAGCTGACAATCAGCCCCAGCATTTT. The chain recombines TRBV6-5 with TRBJ1-5; a weak D match, TRBD1 (5 bases). This CDR3 is built from 16 residues. V shed 6 bases and J shed 3 bases, with 18 bases lying between them. Germline CDR1 MNHEY, CDR2 SVGAGI.

The CDR3 nucleotides are TGTGCCACCCGCTTTAGTAATGAGCAGTTCTTC. Translated, it gives CATRFSNEQFF. This chain joins TRBV2 and TRBJ2-1, with D unclear. Germline CDR1 SNHLY, CDR2 FYNNEI. The ends were cut back, 10 bases at V and 7 bases at J, with 11 bases in the middle. The CDR3 runs to 11 residues.

This chain joins TRBV4-1 and TRBJ2-1; TRBD2 matches at 7 bases. The germline V gene encodes CDR1 MGHRA and CDR2 YSYEKL. The CDR3 is made up of 16 amino acids. The V gene end was trimmed by 8 bases and the J gene end by 8 bases; junction bases not matched to a gene: 18. This chain's CDR3 is CASHSNGAGSIYEQFF. The CDR3 nucleotides read TGCGCCAGCCACTCGAATGGAGCGGGATCCATCTATGAGCAGTTCTTC.

The chain has TRBV10-3 and TRBJ2-7; 9 bases are a match to TRBD2. CDR1 is ENHRY and CDR2 is SYGVKD in the germline V gene. The CDR3 is 15 residues long. V lost 0 bases and J lost 4; bases outside the gene matches: 4. CDR3 loop: CAISESNLAGYEQYF. The CDR3 region has the DNA TGTGCCATCAGTGAGTCGAATCTAGCGGGGTACGAGCAGTACTTC.

This clonotype was counted a single time. The genes are TRBV28 and TRBJ1-5, with D possibly matching TRBD1 (6 bases). V shed 7 bases and J shed 0 bases, with 16 bases lying between them. Germline CDR1 MDHEN, CDR2 SYDVKM. The CDR3 length is 16 residues. CDR3 loop: CASTPGVTYSNQPQHF. The CDR3 nucleotides are TGTGCCAGCACACCAGGGGTGACGTATAGCAATCAGCCCCAGCATTTT. Supplemented by reference TRBV28 and TRBJ1-5, the full variable domain reads DVKVTQSSRYLVKRTGEKVFLECVQDMDHENMFWYRQDPGLGLRLIYFSYDVKMKEKGDIPEGYSVSREKKERFSLILESASTNQTSMYLCASTPGVTYSNQPQHFGDGTRLSIL.